This T cell receptor beta chain was retrieved from a study of CXCR3-negative and CXCR3-positive naive CD8 T cells. For the study at large: Around 140 million TRB reads were obtained overall (about 1.5 +/- 0.3 million per library).

Germline values: CDR1 MNHEY, CDR2 SVGAGI. The CDR3 runs to 15 residues. Study-wide findings and caveats: Memory CD8+ cells had much lower diversity, and both naive subsets had comparably high diversity. Naive subsets showed comparable surface CD5, and TCR interaction strength was also inferred from TRB CDR3 physicochemistry.

TRB cDNA was prepared as libraries by UMI-labeled 5' RACE. From its re-call of the 5' RACE reads, TCRdb lists each CDR3 protein once, without DNA. The repertoire shows tens of thousands of distinct CDR3 sequences; the top ten hold roughly a tenth. In regard to this clonotype: What it binds is not known.

Specimen: memory CD8+ T cells from blood. The clonotype was recovered from a human donor in good health. Some clones in this sample may be carry-over from other donors' samples. This chain joins TRBV6-5 and TRBJ2-5; TCRdb indicates TRBD1, and absent DNA this call remains unverified. This CDR3 is CASSYLTQVEETQYF.